This TCR beta chain was captured by sequencing in a study of shared clonotypes between healthy human individuals. Trimming cost V 7 bases and J 1 base, with 11 bases left between them. This CDR3 has 14 residues. The germline V gene encodes CDR1 MNHEY and CDR2 SMNVEV (reference sequence). Naive CD45RA+ and memory CD45RA-negative subsets were split from CD4+ cells. The method was immunoSEQ multiplex PCR; TCRdb's version includes in-frame clones alone and lacks a portion of them. The table includes some 1,600,000 clones, approximately 98% detected once. This chain uses TRBV27 with TRBJ2-1; possible D gene TRBD1, 5 bases. The sample consisted of naive CD4+ T cells sorted from blood. Subset reported: CD45RA+ positively selected. The source of this sequence is a young man in good health. This chain's CDR3 is CASTRTLSYNEQFF. CDR3 coding DNA: TGTGCCAGCACCCGGACACTGTCCTACAATGAGCAGTTCTTC.